These 8 T cell receptor beta chains came from one sample sequenced in a study of Ad26.COV2.S vaccination and SARS-CoV-2 variants. Sequencing used immunoSEQ multiplex PCR; TCRdb keeps in-frame clones, though not all of them. The sample shows under 150,000 clones, 86% of them seen only once. The sample consisted of peripheral blood, taken after recovery from COVID-19. The receptor set was obtained from a human donor who had recovered from COVID-19.

The chain joins TRBV6-5 to TRBJ2-3, with D possibly called TRBD1 or TRBD2 (5 bases each). CDR3 size: 14 residues. V was pared by 5 bases and J by 4 bases, with 13 bases between. Germline lookup yields CDR1 MNHEY and CDR2 SVGAGI. Here the CDR3 reads CASSTATAADTQYF. In DNA, the CDR3 is TGTGCCAGCAGTACCGCGACAGCGGCAGATACGCAGTATTTT.

The rearrangement joins TRBV20-1 to TRBJ2-7; 12 bases match TRBD2. J gave up 6 bases and V 3 bases, and 3 bases lay outside the gene matches. Germline values: CDR1 DFQATT, CDR2 SNEGSKA (reference sequence). The CDR3 totals 13 residues. DNA for the CDR3: TGCAGTGCTAGTCTAGCGGGGGGGCTCGAGCAGTACTTC. It translates to CSASLAGGLEQYF.

This chain uses TRBV10-3 with TRBJ2-1, with D perhaps given as TRBD1 or TRBD2 (6 bases each). The CDR3 runs to 17 residues. Trimming removed 2 bases from V and 6 bases from J, with 20 bases in between. Germline V lookup: CDR1 ENHRY, CDR2 SYGVKD. The CDR3 DNA sequence: TGTGCCATCAGTGAGACCGGGGGCGGGCTTCCACGCAATGAGCAGTTCTTC. Translated, it gives CAISETGGGLPRNEQFF.

The chain employs TRBV10-3 and TRBJ1-1; 7 bases map to TRBD1. The trim removed 2 bases at V and 6 bases at J, leaving 6 bases unmatched. This CDR3 has 14 residues. CDR1 and CDR2 (germline): ENHRY, SYGVKD. CDR3 bases: TGTGCCATCAGTGAGCAGGGGGGGGATGCTGAAGCTTTCTTT. This translates into CAISEQGGDAEAFF.

The chain has TRBV5-6 and TRBJ2-2; 8 bases fit TRBD1. CDR1 and CDR2 (germline): SGHDT, YYEEEE. The length of the CDR3 is 13 residues. The ends lost 6 bases at V and 6 bases at J; junction bases unmatched: 4. The CDR3 is CASKKTGAGELFF. The CDR3 coding sequence is TGTGCCAGCAAAAAGACAGGGGCCGGGGAGCTGTTTTTT. Combining the CDR3 with reference TRBV5-6 and TRBJ2-2 gives the whole variable domain DAGVTQSPTHLIKTRGQQVTLRCSPKSGHDTVSWYQQALGQGPQFIFQYYEEEERQRGNFPDRFSGHQFPNYSSELNVNALLLGDSALYLCASKKTGAGELFFGEGSRLTVL.

V is TRBV4-3 and J is TRBJ2-1; 10 nucleotides agree with TRBD2. After removal of 1 base from V and 4 bases from J, the junction contained 7 bases not matched to a gene. CDR1 is LGHNA, CDR2 YSLEER, per germline. This CDR3 has 17 residues. CDR3: CASSQVRSSGGYNEQFF. The CDR3 coding sequence is TGCGCCAGCAGCCAAGTGAGGTCTAGCGGGGGATACAATGAGCAGTTCTTC.

The CDR3 loop reads CASSRGANTEAFF. The CDR3 DNA follows: TGCGCCAGCAGCCGAGGGGCCAACACTGAAGCTTTCTTT. This chain uses TRBV4-3 with TRBJ1-1; TRBD1 might be the D (5 bases). Per the germline V gene, CDR1 is LGHNA and CDR2 is YSLEER. The CDR3 runs 13 residues. Trimming took off 4 bases at V and 2 bases at J, with 8 bases between the two ends.

The V call is TRBV30, the J call TRBJ2-2; 8 positions match TRBD1. After removal of 5 bases from V and 7 bases from J, the junction contained 0 bases not matched to a gene. This CDR3 region has 11 residues. Germline-derived CDR1 and CDR2 are GTSNPN and SVGIG (reference sequence). CDR3 nucleotide sequence: TGTGCCTGGGGGACAGGCGGGGAGCTGTTTTTT. It translates to CAWGTGGELFF.